This T cell receptor (beta chain) was obtained from a study of blood T cell repertoires in COVID-19. Study as a whole: The United States, Italy and Spain provided the acute and convalescent COVID-19 samples. T cells, B-cell-depleted T cells, or PBMCs supplied cDNA or gDNA.

Generated by immunoSEQ multiplex PCR, the TCRdb table keeps only in-frame clones and is missing some. The table has 200,000 or so clones, more than 80% seen once; the top ten hold 3% to 4.5%. The receptor was derived from a woman between 40 and 55 years old with acute COVID-19. The sample was PBMCs or T cells enriched from blood (not recorded which).

CDR3 in amino acids: CASSGFTGTAQVYYGYTF. The CDR3 DNA reads TGTGCCAGCAGCGGATTTACCGGGACAGCCCAGGTCTACTATGGCTACACCTTC. The V gene is TRBV5-6, the J gene TRBJ1-2; 7 nucleotides align to TRBD1. The V gene's germline CDR1 is SGHDT and CDR2 YYEEEE. The CDR3 runs 18 residues. V shed 4 bases and J 3 bases; nucleotides not matched to a gene: 18.